Following are 2 T cell receptor beta chains from one sample sequenced in a study of blood T cell repertoires in COVID-19. Using immunoSEQ multiplex PCR, the repertoire was profiled, and TCRdb retains in-frame clones only, with some absent. The data hold about 280,000 clones, with roughly nine tenths observed a single time. The sample was PBMCs or T cells enriched from blood (not recorded which). These receptors all come from a woman between 35 and 50 years old who had recovered from COVID-19.

This clone is a singleton in its sample. J is TRBJ1-1 and V is TRBV28; no clear D gene. CDR1 and CDR2 from the germline V gene are MDHEN and SYDVKM. Trimming removed 8 bases from V and 2 bases from J, with 9 bases in between. This CDR3 is built from 12 residues. The CDR3 coding sequence is TGTGCCAGCGCGGTTCCCAACACTGAAGCTTTCTTT. It yields the protein CASAVPNTEAFF.

The chain uses TRBV19 and TRBJ1-1; D perhaps matches TRBD1 (5 bases). The germline gives CDR1 LNHDA, CDR2 SQIVND (reference sequence). The CDR3 has 13 amino acids. Between the trimmed V and J ends, which lost 5 bases and 3 bases, there was a span of 10 bases. The CDR3 DNA reads TGTGCCAGTAGTCCCGACAGTTACACTGAAGCTTTCTTT. This translates into CASSPDSYTEAFF.